The 22 T cell receptor beta chains listed next were all sequenced from one sample in a study of response to subunit inactivated influenza vaccine. TCRdb redid the calling of the RT-PCR reads with MiXCR, one entry per CDR3 protein. The profile shows 500,000 or so distinct CDR3 sequences, approximately 16% of them singletons. Sequenced here: CD4+ T cells sorted from PBMCs, sampled around 25 months after vaccination. The receptors were gathered from a man aged 50 to 69 who received an inactivated influenza vaccine.

The sample holds many counts of this clonotype. The rearrangement joins TRBV6-1 to TRBJ1-2, with D unresolved. Germline V gene data show CDR1 as MNHNS and CDR2 as SASEGT. The length of the CDR3 is 12 residues. V dropped 1 base and J dropped 4 bases, with 4 bases sitting between them. The CDR3: CASSEDGYGYTF. CDR3 DNA sequence: TGTGCCAGCAGTGAAGACGGCTATGGCTACACCTTC.

The rearrangement joins TRBV20-1 to TRBJ1-5; D possibly corresponds to TRBD1 (5 bases). Between the trimmed V and J ends, which lost 1 base and 6 bases, there was a span of 16 bases. The CDR3 is made up of 15 amino acids. Germline assignment: CDR1 DFQATT and CDR2 SNEGSKA (reference sequence). CDR3 sequence: CSARVGPGGIQPQHF. The CDR3 nucleotides are TGCAGTGCTAGAGTGGGGCCGGGAGGCATTCAGCCCCAGCATTTT.

The chain carries TRBV6-2 or TRBV6-3 and TRBJ1-2; weak D call: TRBD1 (5 bases). Germline V gives CDR1 MNHEY, CDR2 SVGEGT. There are 12 residues in the CDR3. Trimming stripped 6 bases from V and 4 bases from J, with 9 bases between. CDR3 amino acids: CASRPGPYGYTF. The DNA of the CDR3 is TGTGCCAGCAGACCGGGGCCCTATGGCTACACCTTC.

This clonotype showed up just a few times. J is TRBJ2-7 and V is TRBV6-1; TRBD1 might be the D (6 bases). V lost 5 bases to trimming and J lost 5 bases, with 16 bases between them. CDR3 length: 14 amino acids. Per the germline V gene, CDR1 is MNHNS and CDR2 is SASEGT. This CDR3 reads CASSRGQLTDEQYF. CDR3 coding DNA: TGTGCCAGCAGTCGAGGACAGTTAACCGACGAGCAGTACTTC.

This clonotype has more than one count but fewer than ten. V is TRBV20-1 and J is TRBJ2-5; D possibly uses TRBD1 or TRBD2 (6 bases each). Between the trimmed V and J ends, which lost 3 bases and 4 bases, there was a span of 9 bases. Germline assignment: CDR1 DFQATT and CDR2 SNEGSKA (reference sequence). CDR3 size: 12 residues. CDR3 in amino acids: CSASEGGETQYF. The DNA of the CDR3 is TGCAGTGCTAGTGAGGGGGGAGAGACCCAGTACTTC.

J is TRBJ2-5 and V is TRBV27, with unresolved D. Germline V lookup: CDR1 MNHEY, CDR2 SMNVEV (reference sequence). V shed 8 bases and J shed 4 bases, with 14 bases lying between them. The CDR3 has 13 residues. The CDR3 spells CASGILMGETQYF. Here the CDR3 DNA reads TGTGCCAGCGGTATCTTAATGGGAGAGACCCAGTACTTC.

The V and J genes are TRBV6-2 or TRBV6-3 and TRBJ1-1; D remains unclear. The germline V gene has CDR1 MNHEY and CDR2 SVGEGT. V dropped 4 bases and J dropped 1 base, with 7 bases sitting between them. This CDR3 is 13 amino acids long. The CDR3 loop reads CASSWRRNTEAFF. The CDR3 region has the DNA TGTGCCAGCAGTTGGAGGCGGAACACTGAAGCTTTCTTT.

This chain links TRBV6-2 or TRBV6-3 with TRBJ2-5; TRBD2 matches at 8 bases. V lost 2 bases to trimming and J lost 3 bases; unmatched junction nucleotides: 5. This CDR3 has 15 residues. CDR1 and CDR2 from the germline V gene are MNHEY and SVGEGT. CDR3 in DNA: TGTGCCAGCAGTTACGCCGGGACTAGAAAAGAGACCCAGTACTTC. Encoded protein: CASSYAGTRKETQYF.

The genes are TRBV4-3 and TRBJ1-6; TRBD1 aligns across 11 bases. Trimming at V came to 0 bases and at J to 13 bases, leaving 8 bases not matched to a gene. CDR3 length equals 16 residues. Per germline, CDR1 LGHNA and CDR2 YSLEER. CDR3 region: CASSQEIRDRGSPLHF. The CDR3 DNA is TGCGCCAGCAGCCAAGAGATACGGGACAGGGGGTCGCCCCTCCACTTT.

V is TRBV20-1 and J is TRBJ1-6, with D possibly TRBD1 on 5 matching bases. V lost 5 bases to trimming and J lost 7 bases, with 9 bases between them. Germline CDR1 reads DFQATT; CDR2 reads SNEGSKA (reference sequence). This CDR3 region has 12 residues. The CDR3, as DNA: TGCAGTGCTCTTAAGGGGAATTCACCCCTCCACTTT. Protein sequence: CSALKGNSPLHF.

This clonotype was counted many times. Written as DNA, the CDR3 is TGCGCCAGCAGCCCTAGTGAGACGGCGGGGGAGCTGTTTTTT. Amino acids: CASSPSETAGELFF. The V gene is TRBV5-1, the J gene TRBJ2-2; D is unresolved. The germline CDR1 and CDR2 sequences are SGHRS and YFSETQ. Trimming removed 4 bases at V and 8 bases at J, with 15 bases between. This CDR3 is 14 amino acids long.

This clonotype was observed a few times. The chain has TRBV7-2 and TRBJ1-1; D is undetermined. The length of the CDR3 is 13 residues. CDR1 and CDR2 (germline): SGHTA, FQGNSA. V gave up 5 bases and J gave up 3 bases, with 10 bases separating them. CDR3: CASSLTSHTEAFF. As DNA, the CDR3 is TGTGCCAGCAGCCTTACATCCCACACTGAAGCTTTCTTT.

The sample holds a few counts of this clonotype. The chain links TRBV2 to TRBJ2-1, with a tentative D call TRBD1 (6 bases). V was trimmed by 9 bases and J by 1 base, leaving 13 bases between them. The CDR3 totals 14 residues. Looked up from germline, CDR1 is SNHLY and CDR2 is FYNNEI. The CDR3 loop reads CASRQVGSYNEQFF. As DNA, the CDR3 is TGTGCCAGTCGACAGGTTGGGTCCTACAATGAGCAGTTCTTC.

This clonotype was found many times. V and J are TRBV20-1 and TRBJ2-1; the D gene is possibly TRBD2 (5 bases). V dropped 2 bases and J dropped 3 bases, with 14 bases sitting between them. This CDR3 comprises 15 residues. Germline V gene sequence: CDR1 DFQATT, CDR2 SNEGSKA (reference sequence). CDR3 protein: CSARTPGTLYNEQFF. CDR3 DNA: TGCAGTGCTAGAACCCCGGGAACCCTCTACAATGAGCAGTTCTTC.

This clonotype turned up a few times. The chain recombines TRBV29-1 with TRBJ1-2, with D perhaps TRBD1 (5 bases). This CDR3 has 15 residues. The germline V gene has CDR1 SQVTM and CDR2 ANQGSEA. V was cut by 4 bases and J by 2 bases, with 17 bases left in between. The CDR3 DNA follows: TGCAGCGTTGGGGGGATGGAAGCCGGAAACTATGGCTACACCTTC. Amino acids: CSVGGMEAGNYGYTF.

In this sample, this clonotype turned up a few times. This chain connects TRBV28 to TRBJ2-1; D gene ambiguous. This CDR3 spans 16 amino acids. Germline values: CDR1 MDHEN, CDR2 SYDVKM. Trimming took off 6 bases at V and 3 bases at J, with 18 bases between the two ends. CDR3 sequence: CASSTPSGSHYNEQFF. The CDR3 nucleotides read TGTGCCAGCAGCACCCCGTCGGGCAGCCACTACAATGAGCAGTTCTTC.

V usage is TRBV3-1 and J usage is TRBJ2-7, with 14 bases aligning to TRBD2. CDR1 LGHDT and CDR2 YNNKEL come from the germline V gene (reference sequence). Losses at the gene ends were 1 base for V and 6 bases for J; bases not matched to a gene: 2. CDR3 length: 15 amino acids. CDR3: CASSQGTSGRTEQYF. CDR3 bases: TGTGCCAGCAGCCAAGGGACTAGCGGGAGGACCGAGCAGTACTTC.

The chain combines TRBV19 with TRBJ1-1; D is ambiguous. Germline loops: CDR1 LNHDA, CDR2 SQIVND (reference sequence). This CDR3 contains 15 residues. V was clipped by 4 bases and J by 0 bases, with 12 bases between them. CDR3 in amino acids: CASSTDWAMNTEAFF. The CDR3 region has the DNA TGTGCCAGTAGTACCGACTGGGCGATGAACACTGAAGCTTTCTTT.

The chain is built from TRBV5-5 and TRBJ1-2, with D unclear. Germline-derived CDR1 and CDR2 are SGHKS and YYEKEE (reference sequence). V lost 0 bases and J 0 bases, leaving 9 bases between the germline ends. The CDR3 has 15 amino acids. In nucleotides, the CDR3 is TGTGCCAGCAGCTTGGACCTATGGGCTAACTATGGCTACACCTTC. Its protein is CASSLDLWANYGYTF. The whole variable domain, filled in from reference TRBV5-5 and TRBJ1-2, reads DAGVTQSPTHLIKTRGQQVTLRCSPISGHKSVSWYQQVLGQGPQFIFQYYEKEERGRGNFPDRFSARQFPNYSSELNVNALLLGDSALYLCASSLDLWANYGYTFGSGTRLTVV.

This clonotype was picked up one time. This sequence joins TRBV7-9 and TRBJ1-3, with D possibly TRBD1 on 6 matching bases. This CDR3 has 16 residues. With 0 bases removed from V and 3 bases from J, the gap between germline ends came to 12 bases. Germline assignment: CDR1 SEHNR and CDR2 FQNEAQ (reference sequence). As DNA, the CDR3 is TGTGCCAGCAGCTTAGCGCGGGGGCGCAGTGGAAACACCATATATTTT. Translated: CASSLARGRSGNTIYF.

This clonotype has just a few counts. The chain carries TRBV5-1 and TRBJ2-1, with 9 bases lining up with TRBD2. CDR1 is SGHRS and CDR2 is YFSETQ in the germline V gene. The CDR3 sequence is 16 residues long. J was trimmed by 7 bases and V by 4 bases; bases with no gene match: 12. DNA for the CDR3: TGCGCCAGCAGCCAACCGTCCGGGACTAGCTGGAATGAGCAGTTCTTC. Translated, it gives CASSQPSGTSWNEQFF.

The chain has TRBV20-1 and TRBJ2-4, with TRBD1 identical over 10 bases. Germline V gene sequence: CDR1 DFQATT, CDR2 SNEGSKA (reference sequence). The CDR3 has 14 amino acids. The J segment lost 6 bases and the V segment lost 4 bases, leaving 6 bases of the junction unmatched. The CDR3 loop reads CSATTGGESNIQYF. For the CDR3, the DNA is TGCAGTGCTACGACAGGGGGCGAGTCAAACATTCAGTACTTC.